A single sample is the source of the 9 T cell receptor beta chains below, sequenced in a study of T cell repertoires in cytomegalovirus infection. Antigen specificity for these receptors is unknown. Each CDR3 protein gets one entry after TCRdb re-called the reads with MiXCR. The sample lists approximately 910,000 distinct CDR3 sequences, about a third occurring once. Sequenced here: cultured CD8+ T cells from PBMCs, sampled from culture after CMV antigen stimulation. The receptors shown here come from a human donor in good health (CMV status not recorded). Some clones in this sample may be carry-over from other donors' samples.

The chain uses TRBV6-5 and TRBJ1-3; D unclear. The germline CDR1 and CDR2 sequences are MNHEY and SVGAGI. This CDR3 region has 18 residues. V was cut by 0 bases and J by 2 bases, with 17 bases left in between. This CDR3 reads CASSYSSYPNAAGNTIYF. The CDR3 nucleotides are TGTGCCAGCAGTTACTCTTCCTACCCTAATGCCGCTGGAAACACCATATATTTT.

The chain has TRBV28 and TRBJ2-7; tentatively, D is TRBD2 (7 bases). Between the trimmed V and J ends, which lost 6 bases and 2 bases, there was a span of 17 bases. Germline loops: CDR1 MDHEN, CDR2 SYDVKM. The CDR3 totals 15 residues. CDR3 residues: CASSPVGGVTYEQYV. CDR3 nucleotide sequence: TGTGCCAGCAGCCCCGTAGGGGGGGTTACCTACGAGCAGTACGTC.

The CDR3 protein is CASSYRIPGPNTEAFF. The CDR3 DNA is TGTGCCAGCAGTTACCGCATCCCAGGGCCGAACACTGAAGCTTTCTTT. The chain carries TRBV6-5 and TRBJ1-1, with D possibly being TRBD1 (5 bases). This CDR3 is 16 amino acids long. V dropped 2 bases and J dropped 1 base, with 14 bases sitting between them. Per the germline V gene, CDR1 is MNHEY and CDR2 is SVGAGI.

This clonotype appeared many times. The J gene is TRBJ2-1, the V gene TRBV7-9; possibly TRBD2 for D (6 bases). This CDR3 is built from 13 residues. Per the germline V gene, CDR1 is SEHNR and CDR2 is FQNEAQ (reference sequence). The V end was cut by 4 bases, the J end by 10 bases, with 14 bases between. DNA for the CDR3: TGTGCCAGCAGCTGGGACTCCGTATGGGAGCAGTTCTTC. Amino acids: CASSWDSVWEQFF.

This clonotype was seen more than once but under ten times. The chain carries TRBV9 and TRBJ2-2; D not certain. Per the germline V gene, CDR1 is SGDLS and CDR2 is YYNGEE. Trimming removed 0 bases from V and 2 bases from J, with 11 bases in between. CDR3 length equals 16 residues. The DNA for the CDR3 is TGTGCCAGCAGCGTAGCTTTTGGGCCCAACACCGGGGAGCTGTTTTTT. Protein sequence: CASSVAFGPNTGELFF.

This clonotype was picked up a small number of times. The J gene is TRBJ1-5, the V gene TRBV12-3 or TRBV12-4, with D possibly TRBD1 on 6 matching bases. The germline V and J ends were trimmed by 5 bases and 3 bases, with 11 bases remaining between them. The CDR3 loop spans 14 amino acids. CDR3 region: CASSRGANNQPQHF. CDR3 bases: TGTGCCAGCAGTCGGGGGGCGAACAATCAGCCCCAGCATTTT.

This clonotype occurred many times. The chain joins TRBV5-5 to TRBJ2-7, with TRBD1 identical over 10 bases. V dropped 5 bases and J dropped 4; count of bases not matched to a gene: 6. This CDR3 has 14 residues. Germline CDR1 reads SGHKS; CDR2 reads YYEKEE (reference sequence). CDR3 coding DNA: TGTGCCAGCAGGGGACAGGGGACACCTTACGAGCAGTACTTC. It codes for CASRGQGTPYEQYF.

This clonotype was recorded a few times. The chain carries TRBV7-6 and TRBJ2-7; the match to TRBD1 covers 7 bases. Trimming at V came to 5 bases and at J to 0 bases, leaving 10 bases not matched to a gene. CDR1 is SGHVS and CDR2 is FNYEAQ in the germline V gene. This CDR3 is 16 amino acids long. In nucleotides, the CDR3 is TGTGCCAGCAGCCCCCCCCCGGGACAGCCCTCCTACGAGCAGTACTTC. Translation gives CASSPPPGQPSYEQYF. Using reference TRBV7-6 and TRBJ2-7 for the parts outside the CDR3, the full variable domain is GAGVSQSPRYKVTKRGQDVALRCDPISGHVSLYWYRQALGQGPEFLTYFNYEAQQDKSGLPNDRFSAERPEGSISTLTIQRTEQRDSAMYRCASSPPPGQPSYEQYFGPGTRLTVT.

The chain links TRBV14 to TRBJ2-3, with D hard to call. CDR1 is SGHDN and CDR2 is FVKESK in the germline V gene. Between the trimmed V and J ends, which lost 4 bases and 0 bases, there was a span of 5 bases. This CDR3 has 13 amino acids. The CDR3 spells CASSRISTDTQYF. The CDR3 nucleotides are TGTGCCAGCAGCCGAATAAGCACAGATACGCAGTATTTT.